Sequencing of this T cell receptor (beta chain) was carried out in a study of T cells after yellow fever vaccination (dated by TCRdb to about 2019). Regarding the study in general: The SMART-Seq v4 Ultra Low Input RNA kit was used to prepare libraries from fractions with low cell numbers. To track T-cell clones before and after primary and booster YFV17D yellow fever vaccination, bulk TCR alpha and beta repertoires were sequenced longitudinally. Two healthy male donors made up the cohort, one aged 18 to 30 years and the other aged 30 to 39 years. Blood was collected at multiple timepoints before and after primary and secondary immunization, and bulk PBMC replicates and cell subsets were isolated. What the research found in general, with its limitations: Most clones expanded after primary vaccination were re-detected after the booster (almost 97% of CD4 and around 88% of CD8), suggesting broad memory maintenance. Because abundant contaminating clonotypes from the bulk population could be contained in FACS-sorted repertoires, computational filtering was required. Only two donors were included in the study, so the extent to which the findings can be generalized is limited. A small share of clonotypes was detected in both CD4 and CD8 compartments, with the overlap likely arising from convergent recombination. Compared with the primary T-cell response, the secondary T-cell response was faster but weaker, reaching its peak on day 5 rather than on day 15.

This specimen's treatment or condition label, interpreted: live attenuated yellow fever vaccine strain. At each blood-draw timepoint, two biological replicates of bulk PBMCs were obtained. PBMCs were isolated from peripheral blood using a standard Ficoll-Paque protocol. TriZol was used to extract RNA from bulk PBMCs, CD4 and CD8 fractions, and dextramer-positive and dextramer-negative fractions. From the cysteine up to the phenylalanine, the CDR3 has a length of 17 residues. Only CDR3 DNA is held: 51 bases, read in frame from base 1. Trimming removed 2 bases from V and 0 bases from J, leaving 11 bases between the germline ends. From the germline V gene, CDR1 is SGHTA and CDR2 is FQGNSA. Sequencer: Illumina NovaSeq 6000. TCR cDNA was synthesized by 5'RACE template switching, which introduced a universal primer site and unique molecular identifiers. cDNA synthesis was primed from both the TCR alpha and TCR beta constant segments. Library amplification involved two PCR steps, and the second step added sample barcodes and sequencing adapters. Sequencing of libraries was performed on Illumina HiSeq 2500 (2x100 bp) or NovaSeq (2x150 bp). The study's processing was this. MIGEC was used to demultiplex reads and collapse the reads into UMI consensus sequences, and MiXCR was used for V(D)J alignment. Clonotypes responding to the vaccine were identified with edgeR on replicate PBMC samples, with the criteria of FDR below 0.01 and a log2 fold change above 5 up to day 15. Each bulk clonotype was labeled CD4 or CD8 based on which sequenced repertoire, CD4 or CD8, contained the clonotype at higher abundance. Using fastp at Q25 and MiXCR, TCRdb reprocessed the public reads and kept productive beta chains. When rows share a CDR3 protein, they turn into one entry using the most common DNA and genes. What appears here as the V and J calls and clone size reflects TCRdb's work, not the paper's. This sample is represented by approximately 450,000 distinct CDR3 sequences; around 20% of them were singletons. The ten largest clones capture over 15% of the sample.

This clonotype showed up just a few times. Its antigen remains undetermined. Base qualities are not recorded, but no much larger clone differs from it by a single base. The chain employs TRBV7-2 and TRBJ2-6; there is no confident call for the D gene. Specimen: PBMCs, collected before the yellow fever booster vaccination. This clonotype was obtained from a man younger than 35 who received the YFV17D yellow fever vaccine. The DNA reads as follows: TGTGCCAGCAGCTTAATGGCAGCAAGCTCTGGGGCCAACGTCCTGACTTTC. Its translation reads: CASSLMAASSGANVLTF.